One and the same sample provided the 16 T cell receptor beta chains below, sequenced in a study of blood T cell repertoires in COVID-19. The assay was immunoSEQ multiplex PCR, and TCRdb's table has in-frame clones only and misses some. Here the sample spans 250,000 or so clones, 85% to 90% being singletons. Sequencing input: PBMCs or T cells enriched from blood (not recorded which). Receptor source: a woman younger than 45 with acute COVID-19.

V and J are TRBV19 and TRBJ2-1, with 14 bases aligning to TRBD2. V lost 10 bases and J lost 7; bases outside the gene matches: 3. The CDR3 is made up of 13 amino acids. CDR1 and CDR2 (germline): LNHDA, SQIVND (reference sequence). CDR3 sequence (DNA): TGTGCCACCGGACTAGCGGGAGGTAATGAGCAGTTCTTC. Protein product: CATGLAGGNEQFF.

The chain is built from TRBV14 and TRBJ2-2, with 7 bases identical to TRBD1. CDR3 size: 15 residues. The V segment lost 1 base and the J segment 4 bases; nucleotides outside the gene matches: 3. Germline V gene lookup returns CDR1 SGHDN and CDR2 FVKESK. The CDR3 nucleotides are TGTGCCAGCAGCCAAGTACAGGGGAGCACCGGGGAGCTGTTTTTT. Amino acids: CASSQVQGSTGELFF.

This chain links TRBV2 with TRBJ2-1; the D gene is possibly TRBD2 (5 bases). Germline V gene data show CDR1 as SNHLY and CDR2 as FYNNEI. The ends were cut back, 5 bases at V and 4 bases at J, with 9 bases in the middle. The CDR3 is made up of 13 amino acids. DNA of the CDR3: TGTGCCAGCAGTTCGGACTCATACAATGAGCAGTTCTTC. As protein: CASSSDSYNEQFF.

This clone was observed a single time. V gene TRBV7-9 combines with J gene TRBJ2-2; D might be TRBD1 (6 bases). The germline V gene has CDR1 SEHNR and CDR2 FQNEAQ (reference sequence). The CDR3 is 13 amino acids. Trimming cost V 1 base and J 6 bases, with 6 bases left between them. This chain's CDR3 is CASSLGTAGELFF. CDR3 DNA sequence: TGTGCCAGCAGCTTAGGGACAGCCGGGGAGCTGTTTTTT.

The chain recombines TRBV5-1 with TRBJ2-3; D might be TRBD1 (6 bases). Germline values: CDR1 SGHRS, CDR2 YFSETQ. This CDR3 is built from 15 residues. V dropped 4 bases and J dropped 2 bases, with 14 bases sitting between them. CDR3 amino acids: CASSEDSLLTDTQYF. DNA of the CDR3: TGCGCCAGCAGCGAGGACAGCCTACTCACAGATACGCAGTATTTT.

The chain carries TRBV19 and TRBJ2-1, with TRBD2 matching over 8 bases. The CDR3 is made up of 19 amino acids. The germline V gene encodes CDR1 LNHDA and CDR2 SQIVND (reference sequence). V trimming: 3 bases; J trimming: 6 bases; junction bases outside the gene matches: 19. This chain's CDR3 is CASSMGVGREVLFSNEQFF. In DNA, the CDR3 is TGTGCCAGTAGTATGGGGGTTGGGCGGGAGGTTTTATTTTCCAATGAGCAGTTCTTC.

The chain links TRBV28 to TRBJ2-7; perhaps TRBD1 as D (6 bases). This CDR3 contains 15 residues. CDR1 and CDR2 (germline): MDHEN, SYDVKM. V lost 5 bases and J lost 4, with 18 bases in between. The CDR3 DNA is TGTGCCAGCAGTATCTATACGGACAGCCTTTACGAGCAGTACTTC. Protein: CASSIYTDSLYEQYF.

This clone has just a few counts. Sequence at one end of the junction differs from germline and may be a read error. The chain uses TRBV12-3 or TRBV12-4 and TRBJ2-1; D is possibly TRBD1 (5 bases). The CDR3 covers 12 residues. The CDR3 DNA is TGTGCCAGCAGTCAGCCCCTTCAGGGCTGTGTCTTC. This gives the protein CASSQPLQGCVF.

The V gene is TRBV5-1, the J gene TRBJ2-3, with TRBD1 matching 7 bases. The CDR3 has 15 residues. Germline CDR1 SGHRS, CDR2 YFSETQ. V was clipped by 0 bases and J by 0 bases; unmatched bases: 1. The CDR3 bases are TGCGCCAGCAGCTTGGAGGGGGCTAGCACAGATACGCAGTATTTT. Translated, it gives CASSLEGASTDTQYF.

The CDR3 loop reads CATSGGTGRTEAFF. CDR3 bases: TGTGCCACCAGTGGGGGGACAGGCCGCACTGAAGCTTTCTTT. The chain employs TRBV24-1 and TRBJ1-1; 8 bases fit TRBD1. Germline V gives CDR1 KGHDR, CDR2 SFDVKD. V lost 5 bases, J lost 4 bases, and 5 bases stayed unmatched. CDR3 length: 14 residues.

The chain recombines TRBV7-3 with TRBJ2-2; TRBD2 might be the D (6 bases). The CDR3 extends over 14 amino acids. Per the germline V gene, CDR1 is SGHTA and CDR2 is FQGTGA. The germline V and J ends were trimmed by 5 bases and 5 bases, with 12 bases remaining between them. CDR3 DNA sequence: TGTGCCAGCAGCCCCGTGGGGGGAACCGGGGAGCTGTTTTTT. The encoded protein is CASSPVGGTGELFF. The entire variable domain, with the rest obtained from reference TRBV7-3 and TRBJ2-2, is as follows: GAGVSQTPSNKVTEKGKYVELRCDPISGHTALYWYRQSLGQGPEFLIYFQGTGAADDSGLPNDRFFAVRPEGSVSTLKIQRTERGDSAVYLCASSPVGGTGELFFGEGSRLTVL.

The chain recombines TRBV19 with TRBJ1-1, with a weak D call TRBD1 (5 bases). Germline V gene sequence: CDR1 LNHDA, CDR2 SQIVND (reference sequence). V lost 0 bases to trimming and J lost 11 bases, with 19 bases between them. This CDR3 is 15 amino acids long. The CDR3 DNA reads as TGTGCCAGTAGTATAGACGCCTCCCAGGGTTGGGTTGCTTTCTTT. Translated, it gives CASSIDASQGWVAFF. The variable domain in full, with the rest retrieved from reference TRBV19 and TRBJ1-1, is DGGITQSPKYLFRKEGQNVTLSCEQNLNHDAMYWYRQDPGQGLRLIYYSQIVNDFQKGDIAEGYSVSREKKESFPLTVTSAQKNPTAFYLCASSIDASQGWVAFFGQGTRLTVV.

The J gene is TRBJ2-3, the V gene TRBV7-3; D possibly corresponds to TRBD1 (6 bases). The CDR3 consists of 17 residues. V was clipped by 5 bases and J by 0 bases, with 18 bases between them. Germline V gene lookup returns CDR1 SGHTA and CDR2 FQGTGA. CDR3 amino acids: CASSPALARGSTDTQYF. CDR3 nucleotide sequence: TGTGCCAGCAGCCCCGCCCTCGCCAGGGGAAGCACAGATACGCAGTATTTT.

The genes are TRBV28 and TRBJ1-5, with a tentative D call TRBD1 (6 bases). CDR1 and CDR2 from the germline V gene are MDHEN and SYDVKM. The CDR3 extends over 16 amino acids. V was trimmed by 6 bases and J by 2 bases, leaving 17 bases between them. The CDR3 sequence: CASRVTGFLGNQPQHF. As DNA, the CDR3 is TGTGCCAGCAGAGTTACAGGGTTCCTGGGCAATCAGCCCCAGCATTTT.

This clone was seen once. In DNA form, the CDR3 reads TGTGCCAGCTCTATGGGGTTCGGGGGTAGGACCGGGGAGCTGTTTTTT. Its protein is CASSMGFGGRTGELFF. The V and J genes are TRBV2 and TRBJ2-2; a possible D gene is TRBD2 (6 bases). In germline, CDR1 is SNHLY, CDR2 FYNNEI. Trimming took off 8 bases at V and 5 bases at J, with 21 bases between the two ends. This CDR3 is built from 16 residues.

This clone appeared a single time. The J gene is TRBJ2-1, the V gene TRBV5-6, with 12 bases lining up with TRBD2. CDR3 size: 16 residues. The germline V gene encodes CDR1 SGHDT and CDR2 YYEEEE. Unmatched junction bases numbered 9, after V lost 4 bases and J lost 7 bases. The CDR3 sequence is CASSRGSTSGRNEQFF. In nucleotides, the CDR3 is TGTGCCAGCAGCCGGGGATCGACTAGCGGGAGAAATGAGCAGTTCTTC.